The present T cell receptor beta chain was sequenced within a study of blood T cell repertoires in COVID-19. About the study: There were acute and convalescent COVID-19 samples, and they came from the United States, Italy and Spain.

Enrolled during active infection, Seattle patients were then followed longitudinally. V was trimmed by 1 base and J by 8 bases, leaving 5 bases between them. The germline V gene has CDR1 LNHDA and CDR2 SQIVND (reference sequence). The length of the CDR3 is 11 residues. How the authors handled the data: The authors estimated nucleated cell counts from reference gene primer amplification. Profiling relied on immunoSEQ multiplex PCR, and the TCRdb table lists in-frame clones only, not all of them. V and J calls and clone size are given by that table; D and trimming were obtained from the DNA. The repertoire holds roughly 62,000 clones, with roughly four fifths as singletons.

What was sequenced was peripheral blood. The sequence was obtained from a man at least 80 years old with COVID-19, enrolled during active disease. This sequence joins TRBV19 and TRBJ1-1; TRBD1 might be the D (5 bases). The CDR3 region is CASSIAGEAFF. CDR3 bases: TGTGCCAGTAGTATAGCAGGGGAAGCTTTCTTT.